One and the same sample provided the 12 T cell receptor beta chains below, sequenced in a study of blood T cell repertoires in COVID-19. TCRdb's copy holds only in-frame clones and misses some; the assay was immunoSEQ multiplex PCR. Of around 80,000 clones in the sample, 80% to 90% were seen once. The sample comprised peripheral blood. The receptors shown here come from a woman of 80 years or more with acute or convalescent COVID-19.

The chain's CDR3 is CASSETDLAGKETQYF. Written as DNA, the CDR3 is TGTGCCAGCAGCGAGACCGATCTAGCGGGGAAAGAGACCCAGTACTTC. The chain combines TRBV11-3 with TRBJ2-5, with 9 bases aligning to TRBD2. Germline lookup yields CDR1 SGHNT and CDR2 YENEEA. V shed 5 bases, J shed 3 bases, and the junction held 10 bases outside the gene matches. The CDR3 is made up of 16 amino acids.

A few counts support this clone. The DNA for the CDR3 is TGTGCCAGCAGCATTAGCGGGGGCGTCAGCGGGGATACGCAGTATTTT. This translates into CASSISGGVSGDTQYF. The J gene is TRBJ2-3, the V gene TRBV5-4; 9 nucleotides match TRBD2. The CDR3 length is 16 residues. CDR1 and CDR2 from the germline V gene are SGHNT and YYREEE (reference sequence). The V segment lost 4 bases and the J segment 6 bases; nucleotides outside the gene matches: 12.

CDR3 DNA sequence: TGTGCCAGCAGCTTATCGAGCGGGGGCCTAGGGAATGAGCAGTTCTTC. This translates into CASSLSSGGLGNEQFF. The chain couples TRBV7-2 to TRBJ2-1, with 8 bases matching TRBD2. Germline-derived CDR1 and CDR2 are SGHTA and FQGNSA. This CDR3 has 16 amino acids. With 2 bases clipped from V and 7 bases from J, the junction kept 10 bases outside the gene matches.

This chain joins TRBV4-2 and TRBJ2-7, with 7 positions matching TRBD2. Per the germline V gene, CDR1 is LGHNA and CDR2 is YNFKEQ. The CDR3 contains 15 residues. V lost 1 base, J lost 2 bases, and 5 bases stayed unmatched. The CDR3 protein is CASSQGGGGAYEQYF. In DNA form, the CDR3 reads TGTGCCAGCAGCCAAGGGGGCGGGGGAGCCTACGAGCAGTACTTC.

In DNA form, the CDR3 reads TGTGCCAGTAGTATCGCAGGGCCTGGCTACACCTTC. Residues: CASSIAGPGYTF. The J gene is TRBJ1-2, the V gene TRBV19; tentative D call: TRBD1 (5 bases). Per the germline V gene, CDR1 is LNHDA and CDR2 is SQIVND (reference sequence). The germline V and J ends were trimmed by 3 bases and 7 bases, with 9 bases remaining between them. There are 12 residues in the CDR3.

This clone has only a few counts. V usage is TRBV14 and J usage is TRBJ2-5; D perhaps matches TRBD1 (5 bases). Trimming took off 4 bases at V and 2 bases at J, with 17 bases between the two ends. Germline CDR1 SGHDN, CDR2 FVKESK. This CDR3 spans 16 amino acids. The chain's CDR3 is CASSPNRPNQQETQYF. In nucleotides, the CDR3 is TGTGCCAGCAGCCCCAACAGGCCGAATCAGCAAGAGACCCAGTACTTC.

The chain is built from TRBV3-1 (or the pseudogene TRBV3-2) and TRBJ2-2, with TRBD2 matching over 9 bases. CDR3 size: 13 residues. V trimming: 3 bases; J trimming: 13 bases; junction bases outside the gene matches: 6. Looked up from germline, CDR1 is LGHDT and CDR2 is YNNKEL (reference sequence). The CDR3 region has the DNA TGTGCCAGCAGCCAGAATAGCGGGGGCGGGCTGTTTTTT. It encodes CASSQNSGGGLFF.

The chain couples TRBV9 to TRBJ1-3; possible D gene TRBD1, 5 bases. This CDR3 has 14 residues. Trimming pared 3 bases from V and 4 bases from J, leaving 11 bases between. Germline V lookup: CDR1 SGDLS, CDR2 YYNGEE. CDR3 DNA sequence: TGTGCCAGCAGCGGCGGGGGGAGAGGAAACACCATATATTTT. Amino acid sequence: CASSGGGRGNTIYF.

This sequence joins TRBV11-2 and TRBJ2-3; TRBD2 matches at 13 bases. This CDR3 spans 16 amino acids. Germline CDR1 reads SGHAT; CDR2 reads FQNNGV. V lost 0 bases and J lost 9; bases outside the gene matches: 6. The CDR3 is CASSLELAGGSPTQYF. The CDR3 bases are TGTGCCAGCAGCTTAGAACTAGCGGGGGGGTCACCCACGCAGTATTTT. The whole variable domain, remainder taken from reference TRBV11-2 and TRBJ2-3, is EAGVAQSPRYKIIEKRQSVAFWCNPISGHATLYWYQQILGQGPKLLIQFQNNGVVDDSQLPKDRFSAERLKGVDSTLKIQPAKLEDSAVYLCASSLELAGGSPTQYFGPGTRLTVL.

The gene calls are TRBV19 and TRBJ1-5, with D perhaps TRBD1 (5 bases). Germline CDR1 LNHDA, CDR2 SQIVND (reference sequence). There are 15 residues in the CDR3. V lost 5 bases, J lost 6 bases, and 17 bases lay in between. In DNA, the CDR3 is TGTGCCAGTAGTCCCTCGGGGGGAAGGGGTCAGCCCCAGCATTTT. Translated, it gives CASSPSGGRGQPQHF. Drawing the rest from reference TRBV19 and TRBJ1-5, the complete variable domain is DGGITQSPKYLFRKEGQNVTLSCEQNLNHDAMYWYRQDPGQGLRLIYYSQIVNDFQKGDIAEGYSVSREKKESFPLTVTSAQKNPTAFYLCASSPSGGRGQPQHFGDGTRLSIL.

This chain connects TRBV12-3 or TRBV12-4 to TRBJ1-1, with TRBD1 matching over 7 bases. V shed 5 bases, J shed 6 bases, and the junction held 6 bases outside the gene matches. This CDR3 spans 13 amino acids. CDR3 loop: CASSNNRGAEAFF. For the CDR3, the DNA is TGTGCCAGCAGTAATAACAGGGGCGCTGAAGCTTTCTTT.

The chain carries TRBV11-2 and TRBJ2-2; TRBD2 matches at 11 bases. The CDR3 is made up of 17 amino acids. V lost 6 bases to trimming and J lost 7 bases; unmatched junction nucleotides: 13. Germline V gene sequence: CDR1 SGHAT, CDR2 FQNNGV. For the CDR3, the DNA is TGTGCCAGCAGGAGCTTAGCGGGGGGGCATTTAGGCGGGGAGCTGTTTTTT. Encoded protein: CASRSLAGGHLGGELFF.